This T cell receptor beta chain was identified in a study of cytomegalovirus exposure and HLA in healthy donors. General observations from the study: The dataset shows that most TCR sequences were rare, while some public TCRs occurred in many donors. In vitro experiments confirmed that three CMV-associated chains were specific for CMV antigens. Earlier analysis yielded a pattern in which most TCR beta V segments were productive about 87% or about 30% of the time.

Notes on this clone: Its antigen is not known.

Amplification used 60 Vbeta primers and 13 Jbeta primers. Repertoires were generated with immunoSEQ multiplex PCR, while TCRdb's copy carries only in-frame clones and drops some. The specimen's table records 100,000 to 150,000 clones. The sample taken for sequencing was PBMCs. This TCR derives from a woman aged 40 to 49 in good health and CMV-seronegative.

The CDR3 coding sequence is TGCGCCAGCAGCGACTCCCGGGACAGGGAGGTCCGGTTTTTT. Its translation: CASSDSRDREVRFF. The gene calls are TRBV5-1 and TRBJ2-2; 9 positions agree with TRBD1. The CDR3 has 14 residues. The germline V gene has CDR1 SGHRS and CDR2 YFSETQ. Trimming cost V 4 bases and J 16 bases; bases outside gene matches: 14. Full variable domain (missing parts from reference TRBV5-1 and TRBJ2-2): KAGVTQTPRYLIKTRGQQVTLSCSPISGHRSVSWYQQTPGQGLQFLFEYFSETQRNKGNFPGRFSGRQFSNSRSEMNVSTLELGDSALYLCASSDSRDREVRFFGEGSRLTVL.